These T cell receptor beta chains were read from a single sample in a study of T cell responses to AZD1222 COVID-19 vaccine. Repertoires were generated with immunoSEQ multiplex PCR, while TCRdb's copy carries only in-frame clones and drops some. The sample carries 120,000 to 150,000 clones, about 92% recorded once. The sequences come from peripheral blood, collected on day 0 of MenACWY control vaccination. The receptors were sampled from an adult in good health. Both conserved end residues are trimmed from each CDR3.

v_gene	j_gene	CDR3aa
TRBV5-1	TRBJ1-2	ASSLGFRDTPNYGYT
TRBV7-8	TRBJ1-2	ASSPGGETYYGYT
TRBV29-1	TRBJ1-2	SVEDDRVPYGYT
TRBV12-3/TRBV12-4	TRBJ1-1	ASNWGSTEAF
TRBV6-5	TRBJ2-5	ASSLRGAETQY
TRBV7-2	TRBJ2-5	ASSLASFETQY
TRBV9	TRBJ1-2	ASSVGGGVNSGYT
TRBV10-1	TRBJ2-3	ASSPFLYPQY
TRBV10-3	TRBJ1-1	AISPGTSMNTEAF
TRBV10-3	TRBJ1-6	AISSGTGTSGSYNSPLH
TRBV6-2/TRBV6-3	TRBJ2-5	ASSYSRQRGGQETQY
TRBV14	TRBJ1-2	ASSRGSILNYGYT
TRBV6-5	TRBJ2-7	ASSYGRDYEQY
TRBV5-4	TRBJ2-6	ASSLTGANVLT
TRBV4-2	TRBJ2-2	ASSQVGSGGFNTGELF
TRBV9	TRBJ2-7	ASSPRLAGGYEQY
TRBV6-5	TRBJ1-2	ASSYGTGSGYT
TRBV5-1	TRBJ1-1	ASSLAYKLNTEAF
TRBV6-1	TRBJ1-5	ASSEVLGGGRSNQPQH
TRBV28	TRBJ1-2	ASSPGGGLYGYT
TRBV2	TRBJ2-7	ASSRGLFYEQY
TRBV12-3/TRBV12-4	TRBJ1-2	ASSFNSLYGYT
TRBV9	TRBJ2-5	ASSVGVAGVTPETQY
TRBV24-1	TRBJ2-1	ATSESRDYNEQF
TRBV5-4	TRBJ2-7	ASSLGPRSSYEQY
TRBV19	TRBJ2-5	ASNTGTPGGTQY
TRBV11-2	TRBJ2-1	ASSHLKGGRANQFNEQF
TRBV13	TRBJ2-7	ASSSVTAPSYEQY
TRBV10-3	TRBJ2-1	AISQYVSEQF
TRBV27	TRBJ1-2	ASSSTGGHYGYT
TRBV24-1	TRBJ1-2	ATSDLGRRNYGYT
TRBV28	TRBJ2-7	ASRDRSTYEQY
TRBV6-1	TRBJ1-4	ASSEIPGRDGKLF
TRBV5-6	TRBJ1-1	ASRFSHRESLNTEAF
TRBV11-2	TRBJ2-7	ASSPDPYEQY
TRBV2	TRBJ1-1	ASSEVAEAF
TRBV28	TRBJ1-5	ASRPRYDRDDQPQH
TRBV7-9	TRBJ1-3	ASSHPKDRGGGNTIY
TRBV7-9	TRBJ1-5	ASSSISGQPQH
TRBV4-1	TRBJ2-7	ASSQVGQSYYEQY
TRBV7-9	TRBJ1-1	ASSQRTGTEAF
TRBV6-5	TRBJ1-4	ASSFTQTDEKLF
TRBV5-1	TRBJ2-1	ASSLDGSSYNEQF
TRBV5-1	TRBJ1-1	ASSLGQENLNTEAF
TRBV9	TRBJ2-5	ASSVRAGETQY
TRBV4-2	TRBJ2-2	ASSRRTAANTGELF
TRBV19	TRBJ2-7	ASSRQGSYEQY
TRBV2	TRBJ2-3	ASSESSGITDTQY
TRBV19	TRBJ1-5	ASSIRGRGNQPQH
TRBV27	TRBJ2-3	ASSFRDSSTDTQY
TRBV2	TRBJ2-3	ASEGYTDTQY
TRBV7-8	TRBJ1-1	ASSLALGANTEAF
TRBV5-4	TRBJ1-1	ASSLIREHEAF
TRBV5-6	TRBJ2-1	ASSVGGTYNEQF
TRBV3-1/TRBV3-2	TRBJ2-4	ASSQEPGAGAAKNIQY
TRBV6-4	TRBJ2-3	ASSRSGGADTQY
TRBV6-5	TRBJ2-3	ASSPPGRTDTQY
TRBV4-3	TRBJ2-3	ASSQGGWGPDTQY
TRBV27	TRBJ1-1	ASSLYPSGGSRTF
TRBV27	TRBJ1-5	ASSPRGGNQPQH